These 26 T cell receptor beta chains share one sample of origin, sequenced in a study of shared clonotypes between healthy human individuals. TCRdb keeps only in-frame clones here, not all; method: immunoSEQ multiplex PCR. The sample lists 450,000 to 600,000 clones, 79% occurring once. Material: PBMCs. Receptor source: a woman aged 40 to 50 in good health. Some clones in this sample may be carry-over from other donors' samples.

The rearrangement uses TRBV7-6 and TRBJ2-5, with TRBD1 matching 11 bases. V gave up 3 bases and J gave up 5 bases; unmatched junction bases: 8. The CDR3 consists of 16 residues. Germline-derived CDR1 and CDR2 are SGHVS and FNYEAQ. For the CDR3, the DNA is TGTGCCAGCAGCTTGCGGAGGACAGGGGGCGATGAGACCCAGTACTTC. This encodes CASSLRRTGGDETQYF.

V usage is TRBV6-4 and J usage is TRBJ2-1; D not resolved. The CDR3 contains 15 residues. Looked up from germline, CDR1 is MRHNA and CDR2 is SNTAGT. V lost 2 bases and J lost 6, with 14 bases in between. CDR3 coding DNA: TGTGCCAGCAGTGACGTGGAGTCTGGCCCCAATGAGCAGTTCTTC. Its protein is CASSDVESGPNEQFF.

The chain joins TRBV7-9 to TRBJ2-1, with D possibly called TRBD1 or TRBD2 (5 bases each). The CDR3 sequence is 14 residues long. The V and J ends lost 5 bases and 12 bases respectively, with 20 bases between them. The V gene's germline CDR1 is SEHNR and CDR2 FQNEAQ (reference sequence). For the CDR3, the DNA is TGTGCCAGCAGCCCAGTTTTGGGGGAAGGGATGCAGTTCTTC. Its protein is CASSPVLGEGMQFF.

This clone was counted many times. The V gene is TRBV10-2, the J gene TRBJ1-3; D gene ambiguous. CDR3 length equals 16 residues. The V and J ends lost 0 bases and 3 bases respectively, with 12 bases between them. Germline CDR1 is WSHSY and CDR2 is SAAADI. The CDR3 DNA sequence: TGCGCCAGCAGTGAGTCAGGAGGCTGGAATGGAAACACCATATATTTT. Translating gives CASSESGGWNGNTIYF.

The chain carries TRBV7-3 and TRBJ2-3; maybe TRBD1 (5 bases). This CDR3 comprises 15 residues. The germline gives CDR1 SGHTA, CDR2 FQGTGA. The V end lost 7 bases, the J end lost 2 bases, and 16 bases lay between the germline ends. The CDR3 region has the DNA TGTGCCAGCACACCTGGGTGGGGCCCCACAGATACGCAGTATTTT. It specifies CASTPGWGPTDTQYF.

The CDR3 DNA sequence: TGTGCCAGCAGTCCCCGGGTAGCGGGAGTTAATGAGCAGTTCTTC. Encoded protein: CASSPRVAGVNEQFF. The V call is TRBV6-5, the J call TRBJ2-1; TRBD2 matches 9 bases. V lost 5 bases, J lost 7 bases, and 9 bases stayed unmatched. Germline assignment: CDR1 MNHEY and CDR2 SVGAGI. The CDR3 covers 15 residues.

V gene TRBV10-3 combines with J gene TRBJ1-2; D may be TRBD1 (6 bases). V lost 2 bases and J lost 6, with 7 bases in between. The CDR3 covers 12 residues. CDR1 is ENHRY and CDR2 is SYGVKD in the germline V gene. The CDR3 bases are TGTGCCATCAGTGAGAGGGGGGATGGCTACACCTTC. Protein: CAISERGDGYTF.

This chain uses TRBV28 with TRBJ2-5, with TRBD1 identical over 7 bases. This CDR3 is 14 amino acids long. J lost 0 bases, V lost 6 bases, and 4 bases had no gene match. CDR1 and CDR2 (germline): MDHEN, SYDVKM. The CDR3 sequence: CASRRTGDQETQYF. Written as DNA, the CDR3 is TGTGCCAGCAGGCGGACAGGAGACCAAGAGACCCAGTACTTC.

The CDR3 bases are TGTGCCAGCAGTGCCATCGGACAGGGGGCGGCCGGGAACATTCAGTACTTC. Translating it yields CASSAIGQGAAGNIQYF. This sequence joins TRBV2 and TRBJ2-4; 11 nucleotides align to TRBD1. The trim removed 4 bases at V and 7 bases at J, leaving 12 bases unmatched. The CDR3 is made up of 17 amino acids. The V gene's germline CDR1 is SNHLY and CDR2 FYNNEI.

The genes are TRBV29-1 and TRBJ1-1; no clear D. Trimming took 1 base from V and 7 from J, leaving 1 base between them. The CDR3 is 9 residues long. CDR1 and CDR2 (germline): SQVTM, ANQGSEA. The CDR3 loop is CSVEGEAFF. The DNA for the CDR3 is TGCAGCGTTGAAGGTGAAGCTTTCTTT.

The CDR3 region is CASSLAGGGSSEQFF. Here the CDR3 DNA reads TGTGCCAGCAGCTTAGCGGGAGGAGGGTCTAGTGAGCAGTTCTTC. The V and J genes are TRBV11-3 and TRBJ2-1, with 7 positions matching TRBD2. The CDR3 length is 15 residues. The V gene's germline CDR1 is SGHNT and CDR2 YENEEA. V shed 1 base, J shed 9 bases, and the junction held 9 bases outside the gene matches.

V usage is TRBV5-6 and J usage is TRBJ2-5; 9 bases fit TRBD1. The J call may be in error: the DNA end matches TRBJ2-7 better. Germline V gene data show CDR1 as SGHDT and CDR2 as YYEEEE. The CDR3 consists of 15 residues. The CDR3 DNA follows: TGTGCCAGCAGCTTGTTGGGACAGGGCAACTACGAGCAGTACTTC. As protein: CASSLLGQGNYEQYF.

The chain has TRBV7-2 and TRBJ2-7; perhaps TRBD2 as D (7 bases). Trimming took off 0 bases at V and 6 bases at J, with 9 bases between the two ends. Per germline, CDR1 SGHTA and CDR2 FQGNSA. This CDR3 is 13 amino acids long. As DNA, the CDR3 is TGTGCCAGCAGCTTAGCGCGGGGGCGCGAGCAGTACTTC. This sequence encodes CASSLARGREQYF.

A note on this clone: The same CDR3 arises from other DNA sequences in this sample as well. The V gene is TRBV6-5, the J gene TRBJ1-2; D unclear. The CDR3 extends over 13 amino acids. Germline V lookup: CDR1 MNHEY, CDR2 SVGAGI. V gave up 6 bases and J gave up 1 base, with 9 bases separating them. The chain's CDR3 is CASRSDGNYGYTF. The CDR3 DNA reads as TGTGCCAGCAGGTCGGACGGTAACTATGGCTACACCTTC.

The CDR3 DNA reads as TGTGCCAGCAGCATACAGGGGTTAGCTCAGCCCCAGCATTTT. Amino acids: CASSIQGLAQPQHF. The chain combines TRBV28 with TRBJ1-5; 7 bases match TRBD1. The CDR3 has 14 amino acids. From germline, CDR1 is MDHEN and CDR2 SYDVKM. Trimming cost V 6 bases and J 6 bases; bases outside gene matches: 8.

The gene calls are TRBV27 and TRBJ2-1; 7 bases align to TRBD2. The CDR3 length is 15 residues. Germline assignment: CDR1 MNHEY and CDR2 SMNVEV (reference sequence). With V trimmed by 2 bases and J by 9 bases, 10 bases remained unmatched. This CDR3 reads CASSLGRRGLSEQFF. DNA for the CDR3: TGTGCCAGCAGTTTAGGACGGAGGGGACTATCTGAGCAGTTCTTC.

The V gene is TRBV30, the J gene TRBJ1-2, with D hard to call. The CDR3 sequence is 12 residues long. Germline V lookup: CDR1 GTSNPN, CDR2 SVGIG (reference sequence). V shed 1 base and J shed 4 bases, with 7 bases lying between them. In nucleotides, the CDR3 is TGTGCCTGGAGTGAGGTTTTCTATGGCTACACCTTC. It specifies CAWSEVFYGYTF.

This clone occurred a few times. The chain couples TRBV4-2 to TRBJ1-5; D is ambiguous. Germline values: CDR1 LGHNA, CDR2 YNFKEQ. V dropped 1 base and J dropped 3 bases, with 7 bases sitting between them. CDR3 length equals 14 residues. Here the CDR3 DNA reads TGTGCCAGCAGCCAAGGACAAGACAATCAGCCCCAGCATTTT. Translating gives CASSQGQDNQPQHF.

DNA for the CDR3: TGTGCCAGCAGCTTAGCAGGAGGGCTTAGTAATGAGCAGTTCTTC. This gives the protein CASSLAGGLSNEQFF. This chain connects TRBV7-3 to TRBJ2-1, with D maybe TRBD2 (6 bases). Looked up from germline, CDR1 is SGHTA and CDR2 is FQGTGA. The CDR3 runs to 15 residues. V dropped 2 bases and J dropped 7 bases, with 15 bases sitting between them.

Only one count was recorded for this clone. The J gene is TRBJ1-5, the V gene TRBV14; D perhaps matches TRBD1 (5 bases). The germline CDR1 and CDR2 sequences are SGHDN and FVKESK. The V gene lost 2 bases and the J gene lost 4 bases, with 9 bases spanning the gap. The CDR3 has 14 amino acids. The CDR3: CASSQSGINQPQHF. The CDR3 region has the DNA TGTGCCAGCAGCCAATCAGGGATAAATCAGCCCCAGCATTTT.

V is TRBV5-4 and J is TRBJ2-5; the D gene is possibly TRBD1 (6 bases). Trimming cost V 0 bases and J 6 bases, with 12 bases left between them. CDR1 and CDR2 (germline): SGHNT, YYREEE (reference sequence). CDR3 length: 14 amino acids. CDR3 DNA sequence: TGTGCCAGCAGCTTGGGAGAGCAGGGGAAGACCCAGTACTTC. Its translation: CASSLGEQGKTQYF.

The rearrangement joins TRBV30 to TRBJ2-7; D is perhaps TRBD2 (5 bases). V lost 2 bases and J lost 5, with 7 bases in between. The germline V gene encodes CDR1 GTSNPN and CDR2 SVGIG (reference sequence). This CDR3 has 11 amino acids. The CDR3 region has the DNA TGTGCCTGGAGTAGGAGGAACGAGCAGTACTTC. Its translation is CAWSRRNEQYF.

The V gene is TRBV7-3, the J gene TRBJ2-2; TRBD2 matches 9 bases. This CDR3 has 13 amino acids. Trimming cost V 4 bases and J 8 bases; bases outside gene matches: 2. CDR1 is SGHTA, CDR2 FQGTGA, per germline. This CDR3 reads CASSSSGMGELFF. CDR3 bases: TGTGCCAGCAGCTCTAGCGGGATGGGGGAGCTGTTTTTT.

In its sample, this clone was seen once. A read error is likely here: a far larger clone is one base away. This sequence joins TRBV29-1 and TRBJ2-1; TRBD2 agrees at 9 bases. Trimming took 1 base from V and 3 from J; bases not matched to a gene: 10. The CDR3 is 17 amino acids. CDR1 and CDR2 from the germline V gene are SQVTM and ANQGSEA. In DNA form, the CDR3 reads TGCAGCGTTGAAGGGTTCGCAGTGACTAGCGGCTACAATGAGCAGTTCTTC. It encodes CSVEGFAVTSGYNEQFF.

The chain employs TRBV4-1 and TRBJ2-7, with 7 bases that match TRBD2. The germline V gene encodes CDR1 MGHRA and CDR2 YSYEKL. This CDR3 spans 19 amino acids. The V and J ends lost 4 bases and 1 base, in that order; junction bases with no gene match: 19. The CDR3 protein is CASSRSEAGVVFKSYEQYF. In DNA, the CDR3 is TGCGCCAGCAGCCGTTCCGAGGCGGGAGTTGTTTTTAAGTCCTACGAGCAGTACTTC.

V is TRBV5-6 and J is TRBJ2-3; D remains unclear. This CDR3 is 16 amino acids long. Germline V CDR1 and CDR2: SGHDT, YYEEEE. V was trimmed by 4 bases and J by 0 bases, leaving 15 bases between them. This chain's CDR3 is CASSQIGTRSTDTQYF. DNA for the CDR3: TGTGCCAGCAGCCAGATCGGTACCCGTAGCACAGATACGCAGTATTTT.